The 32 T cell receptor beta chains below come from one sample, sequenced in a study of cytomegalovirus exposure and HLA in healthy donors. With 60 Vbeta and 13 Jbeta primers, the PCR was carried out. TCRdb's copy holds only in-frame clones and misses some; the assay was immunoSEQ multiplex PCR. The sample holds fewer than 150,000 clones, roughly 80% seen once. Sequenced input: PBMCs. These TCRs come from a woman aged 40 to 49 in good health and CMV-seropositive.

This chain uses TRBV4-1 with TRBJ2-7; perhaps TRBD2 as D (5 bases). The germline V and J ends were trimmed by 0 bases and 3 bases, with 15 bases remaining between them. CDR3 length equals 16 residues. CDR1 and CDR2 from the germline V gene are MGHRA and YSYEKL. CDR3 DNA sequence: TGCGCCAGCAGCCAAGAGCAACCGTCCGGGAACTACGAGCAGTACTTC. Translation: CASSQEQPSGNYEQYF.

V is TRBV18 and J is TRBJ2-1, with 13 positions matching TRBD2. V was clipped by 1 base and J by 4 bases; unmatched bases: 1. The germline V gene has CDR1 KGHSH and CDR2 LQKENI. CDR3 length: 16 amino acids. The CDR3 here is CASSPLLAGGYNEQFF. CDR3 DNA sequence: TGTGCCAGCTCACCACTACTAGCGGGGGGGTACAATGAGCAGTTCTTC.

This clone came up a few times. CDR3 nucleotides: TGTGCCAGCAGCGGACAGGGGGCGAAGACCCAGTACTTC. It codes for CASSGQGAKTQYF. This chain links TRBV13 with TRBJ2-5; TRBD1 agrees at 11 bases. The CDR3 runs to 13 residues. V gave up 5 bases and J gave up 6 bases; unmatched junction bases: 2. Germline V gene data show CDR1 as PRHDT and CDR2 as FYEKMQ (reference sequence).

The chain links TRBV6-1 to TRBJ1-4; D is perhaps TRBD1 (5 bases). With 7 bases removed from V and 8 bases from J, the gap between germline ends came to 17 bases. This CDR3 has 14 amino acids. Germline-derived CDR1 and CDR2 are MNHNS and SASEGT. CDR3 coding DNA: TGTGCCAGCAATGGGGCGGGGGTTTGGGAAAAACTGTTTTTT. It specifies CASNGAGVWEKLFF.

The chain carries TRBV7-8 and TRBJ1-4; the match to TRBD1 covers 7 bases. CDR1 is SGHVS and CDR2 is FQNEAQ in the germline V gene. The CDR3 loop spans 15 amino acids. V shed 3 bases and J 8 bases; nucleotides not matched to a gene: 9. The CDR3 sequence: CASSFATGSGEKLFF. CDR3 nucleotides: TGTGCCAGCAGCTTCGCGACAGGGTCCGGAGAAAAACTGTTTTTT.

The rearrangement joins TRBV6-1 to TRBJ1-1, with 10 bases fitting TRBD1. Looked up from germline, CDR1 is MNHNS and CDR2 is SASEGT. The CDR3 sequence is 12 residues long. The junction had 0 bases not matched to a gene; V was cut back by 3 bases and J by 8 bases. The CDR3 loop is CASSETGGEAFF. CDR3 DNA: TGTGCCAGCAGTGAGACAGGGGGCGAAGCTTTCTTT.

This clone is a singleton in its sample. The genes are TRBV27 and TRBJ2-7; tentatively, D is TRBD2 (6 bases). Per germline, CDR1 MNHEY and CDR2 SMNVEV (reference sequence). There are 15 residues in the CDR3. V shed 3 bases and J shed 4 bases, with 16 bases lying between them. CDR3 in DNA: TGTGCCAGCAGTTTTAGGGACTCTCTTATATACGAGCAGTACTTC. Its protein product is CASSFRDSLIYEQYF.

V usage is TRBV7-2 and J usage is TRBJ2-7; D may be TRBD2 (7 bases). Trimming pared 5 bases from V and 5 bases from J, leaving 16 bases between. The germline V gene has CDR1 SGHTA and CDR2 FQGNSA. This CDR3 region has 14 residues. DNA for the CDR3: TGTGCCAGCAGCCTCGCAGGGGAGGGCCACGAGCAGTACTTC. Its protein product is CASSLAGEGHEQYF.

This clone occurred once. J is TRBJ1-2 and V is TRBV20-1; no definite D call. Germline loops: CDR1 DFQATT, CDR2 SNEGSKA (reference sequence). V was shortened by 6 bases and J by 0 bases, with 5 bases between the two germline ends. The length of the CDR3 is 11 residues. Written as DNA, the CDR3 is TGCAGTGCGAGTCCTAACTATGGCTACACCTTC. Amino acid sequence: CSASPNYGYTF.

This chain connects TRBV10-3 to TRBJ2-6, with 10 bases that match TRBD2. Looked up from germline, CDR1 is ENHRY and CDR2 is SYGVKD. The V gene end was trimmed by 10 bases and the J gene end by 0 bases; junction bases not matched to a gene: 6. CDR3 length equals 16 residues. The CDR3 DNA follows: TGTGCCACACTACTAGCGGGGTTCTCTGGGGCCAACGTCCTGACTTTC. Its protein is CATLLAGFSGANVLTF.

The chain uses TRBV20-1 and TRBJ2-7; D may be TRBD2 (6 bases). Trimming took off 6 bases at V and 3 bases at J, with 9 bases between the two ends. The length of the CDR3 is 11 residues. Germline V gene data show CDR1 as DFQATT and CDR2 as SNEGSKA (reference sequence). Here the CDR3 reads CSATGDYEQYF. CDR3 bases: TGCAGTGCGACGGGAGACTACGAGCAGTACTTC.

The J gene is TRBJ2-3, the V gene TRBV11-2, with 7 positions matching TRBD2. V dropped 1 base and J dropped 4; count of bases not matched to a gene: 5. This CDR3 comprises 15 residues. Germline lookup yields CDR1 SGHAT and CDR2 FQNNGV. CDR3 sequence (DNA): TGTGCCAGCAGCTTAGGCGGGAGATCGGCAGATACGCAGTATTTT. Translated: CASSLGGRSADTQYF.

The chain joins TRBV19 to TRBJ2-4; TRBD1 is a possible D gene (6 bases). V lost 5 bases and J 0 bases, leaving 11 bases between the germline ends. Germline V CDR1 and CDR2: LNHDA, SQIVND (reference sequence). This CDR3 region has 15 residues. CDR3 sequence reads: CASSGGQLAKNIQYF. The DNA of the CDR3 is TGTGCCAGTAGTGGGGGACAACTAGCCAAAAACATTCAGTACTTC. Based on the CDR3 plus reference TRBV19 and TRBJ2-4, the full variable domain is DGGITQSPKYLFRKEGQNVTLSCEQNLNHDAMYWYRQDPGQGLRLIYYSQIVNDFQKGDIAEGYSVSREKKESFPLTVTSAQKNPTAFYLCASSGGQLAKNIQYFGAGTRLSVL.

Written as DNA, the CDR3 is TGTGCCAGCAGCGGTCCGGGACAGGGTTGGTACGAGCAGTACTTC. Translated: CASSGPGQGWYEQYF. The genes are TRBV9 and TRBJ2-7; the match to TRBD1 covers 9 bases. Losses at the gene ends were 3 bases for V and 4 bases for J; bases not matched to a gene: 8. The germline gives CDR1 SGDLS, CDR2 YYNGEE. The length of the CDR3 is 15 residues. Supplemented by reference TRBV9 and TRBJ2-7, the full variable domain reads DSGVTQTPKHLITATGQRVTLRCSPRSGDLSVYWYQQSLDQGLQFLIQYYNGEERAKGNILERFSAQQFPDLHSELNLSSLELGDSALYFCASSGPGQGWYEQYFGPGTRLTVT.

The chain employs TRBV9 and TRBJ1-4; D perhaps matches TRBD1 (5 bases). V was pared by 1 base and J by 6 bases, with 10 bases between. The V gene's germline CDR1 is SGDLS and CDR2 YYNGEE. CDR3 length: 14 amino acids. CDR3 amino acids: CASSVLGGDEKLFF. As DNA, the CDR3 is TGTGCCAGCAGCGTACTGGGAGGGGATGAAAAACTGTTTTTT.

V gene TRBV10-3 combines with J gene TRBJ2-7; 10 bases line up with TRBD1. This CDR3 is 13 amino acids long. Trimming took 10 bases from V and 1 from J; bases not matched to a gene: 4. CDR1 and CDR2 from the germline V gene are ENHRY and SYGVKD. CDR3 nucleotide sequence: TGTGCCACCCGACAGGGGGCTTCCTACGAGCAGTACTTC. It encodes CATRQGASYEQYF.

This clone was detected many times. This chain uses TRBV6-6 with TRBJ2-5, with 9 nucleotides matching TRBD1. Germline loops: CDR1 MNHNY, CDR2 SVGAGI (reference sequence). The CDR3 spans 15 residues. Trimming removed 0 bases from V and 7 bases from J; junction bases left unmatched: 6. The CDR3 loop is CASSYSGQGGGTQYF. CDR3 bases: TGTGCCAGCAGTTACTCGGGACAGGGTGGAGGGACCCAGTACTTC.

This sequence joins TRBV5-6 and TRBJ2-7, with 8 nucleotides matching TRBD1. V lost 4 bases, J lost 4 bases, and 10 bases stayed unmatched. The length of the CDR3 is 15 residues. Per germline, CDR1 SGHDT and CDR2 YYEEEE. The CDR3 coding sequence is TGTGCCAGCAGCCTTCCCCGACAGGGGTTTTACGAGCAGTACTTC. Translated, it gives CASSLPRQGFYEQYF.

This chain connects TRBV2 to TRBJ2-1; the match to TRBD1 covers 9 bases. Germline CDR1 and CDR2: SNHLY and FYNNEI. CDR3 length equals 13 residues. J was trimmed by 5 bases and V by 6 bases; bases with no gene match: 2. The CDR3 DNA reads TGTGCCAGCAGAGGACAGGGGAACAATGAGCAGTTCTTC. Residues: CASRGQGNNEQFF.

The rearrangement links TRBV5-5 to TRBJ2-2; 8 nucleotides agree with TRBD2. The V gene's germline CDR1 is SGHKS and CDR2 YYEKEE (reference sequence). The CDR3 consists of 15 residues. V was clipped by 4 bases and J by 0 bases; unmatched bases: 2. The chain's CDR3 is CASSLAGANTGELFF. The CDR3 nucleotides read TGTGCCAGCAGCCTAGCGGGCGCGAACACCGGGGAGCTGTTTTTT.

This clone appeared once. This chain joins TRBV2 and TRBJ1-2, with D tentatively TRBD1 (5 bases). Trimming shortened V by 2 bases and J by 3 bases, and 16 bases separated the two germline ends. Germline V gene data show CDR1 as SNHLY and CDR2 as FYNNEI. The CDR3 sequence is 16 residues long. The CDR3 DNA follows: TGTGCCAGCAGTGAATTTCGGTCTGTCAGGGACTATGGCTACACCTTC. Protein product: CASSEFRSVRDYGYTF.

This chain links TRBV5-6 with TRBJ1-5; D is possibly TRBD1 (6 bases). Trimming pared 3 bases from V and 7 bases from J, leaving 14 bases between. The CDR3 consists of 14 residues. The V gene's germline CDR1 is SGHDT and CDR2 YYEEEE. Here the CDR3 reads CASSSTGFGQPQHF. Written as DNA, the CDR3 is TGTGCCAGCAGCTCGACAGGTTTTGGACAGCCCCAGCATTTT.

This rearrangement joins TRBV2 to TRBJ2-1; 12 bases line up with TRBD2. The junction had 5 bases not matched to a gene; V was cut back by 8 bases and J by 0 bases. The CDR3 contains 16 residues. Germline V gene lookup returns CDR1 SNHLY and CDR2 FYNNEI. The CDR3 bases are TGTGCCAGCGGACCGACTAGCGGGAGCTCCTACAATGAGCAGTTCTTC. Amino acid sequence: CASGPTSGSSYNEQFF.

The gene calls are TRBV2 and TRBJ2-7, with 7 bases identical to TRBD1. This CDR3 is 16 amino acids long. The germline gives CDR1 SNHLY, CDR2 FYNNEI. V trimming: 5 bases; J trimming: 0 bases; junction bases outside the gene matches: 10. The CDR3 sequence: CASSQGHAGGSYEQYF. As DNA, the CDR3 is TGTGCCAGCAGTCAAGGGCACGCAGGGGGCTCCTACGAGCAGTACTTC. Drawing the rest from reference TRBV2 and TRBJ2-7, the complete variable domain is EPEVTQTPSHQVTQMGQEVILRCVPISNHLYFYWYRQILGQKVEFLVSFYNNEISEKSEIFDDQFSVERPDGSNFTLKIRSTKLEDSAMYFCASSQGHAGGSYEQYFGPGTRLTVT.

This clone was seen once. The V call is TRBV25-1, the J call TRBJ1-1, with D hard to call. CDR3 length: 11 residues. Trimming stripped 3 bases from V and 6 bases from J, with 5 bases between. The germline gives CDR1 MGHDK, CDR2 SYGVNS. CDR3 DNA: TGTGCCAGCAGTGATTGGCCTGAAGCTTTCTTT. Protein sequence: CASSDWPEAFF.

The J gene is TRBJ2-5, the V gene TRBV5-4; TRBD1 is a possible D gene (5 bases). This CDR3 region has 15 residues. V gave up 0 bases and J gave up 1 base, with 10 bases separating them. The V gene's germline CDR1 is SGHNT and CDR2 YYREEE (reference sequence). The CDR3 region has the DNA TGTGCCAGCAGCTTGGGTGGGGCATCCCAAGAGACCCAGTACTTC. Residues: CASSLGGASQETQYF.

The chain joins TRBV20-1 to TRBJ1-2; D is undetermined. V was pared by 6 bases and J by 2 bases, with 4 bases between. The CDR3 length is 10 residues. Germline values: CDR1 DFQATT, CDR2 SNEGSKA (reference sequence). In nucleotides, the CDR3 is TGCAGTGCCCAGAACTATGGCTACACCTTC. Protein sequence: CSAQNYGYTF.

The genes are TRBV4-3 and TRBJ2-5, with a weak D call TRBD1 (6 bases). V was clipped by 2 bases and J by 4 bases, with 14 bases between them. This CDR3 region has 15 residues. In germline, CDR1 is LGHNA, CDR2 YSLEER. The CDR3 bases are TGCGCCAGCAGCCAAAATAGAGGACAGACAGAGACCCAGTACTTC. Translated: CASSQNRGQTETQYF.

The rearrangement joins TRBV4-3 to TRBJ2-5, with TRBD2 as a possible D gene (6 bases). CDR3 length: 14 residues. Looked up from germline, CDR1 is LGHNA and CDR2 is YSLEER. V lost 4 bases to trimming and J lost 7 bases, with 16 bases between them. The CDR3 DNA is TGCGCCAGCAGCCCCCACTCGGACGGGGGGACCCAGTACTTC. Its translation is CASSPHSDGGTQYF.

The chain is built from TRBV5-6 and TRBJ2-5, with D unresolved. V lost 0 bases to trimming and J lost 5 bases, with 14 bases between them. The CDR3 contains 15 residues. Germline CDR1 is SGHDT and CDR2 is YYEEEE. The CDR3 DNA is TGTGCCAGCAGCTTGGTTGGTTCCTTCGAGGAGACCCAGTACTTC. Translation: CASSLVGSFEETQYF.

The V and J genes are TRBV4-1 and TRBJ1-5, with D maybe TRBD1 (6 bases). The CDR3 length is 15 residues. V was shortened by 2 bases and J by 3 bases, with 11 bases between the two germline ends. Germline loops: CDR1 MGHRA, CDR2 YSYEKL. CDR3 sequence reads: CASSQNRDTNQPQHF. In DNA, the CDR3 is TGCGCCAGCAGCCAAAACCGGGACACCAATCAGCCCCAGCATTTT.

This clone was counted a single time. V is TRBV15 and J is TRBJ2-5, with 12 bases aligning to TRBD2. V lost 5 bases, J lost 2 bases, and 6 bases stayed unmatched. CDR1 LNHNV and CDR2 YYDKDF come from the germline V gene (reference sequence). This CDR3 has 16 amino acids. DNA of the CDR3: TGTGCCACCAGCGGTCGCGGACTAGCGGGACAAGAGACCCAGTACTTC. It specifies CATSGRGLAGQETQYF.